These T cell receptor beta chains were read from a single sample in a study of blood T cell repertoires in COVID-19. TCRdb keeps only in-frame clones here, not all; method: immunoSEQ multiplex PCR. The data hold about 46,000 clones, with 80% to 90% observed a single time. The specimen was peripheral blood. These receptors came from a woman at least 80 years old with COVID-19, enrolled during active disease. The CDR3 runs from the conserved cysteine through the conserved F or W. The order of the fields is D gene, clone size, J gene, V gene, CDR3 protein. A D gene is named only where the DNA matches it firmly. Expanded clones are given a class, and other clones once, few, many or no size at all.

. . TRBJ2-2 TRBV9 CASSVGDTQPPGSGELFF
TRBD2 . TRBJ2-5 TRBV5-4 CASSPGLAGETQYF
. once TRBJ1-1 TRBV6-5 CASKSHQGSPEAFF
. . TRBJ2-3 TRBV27 CASRVTGAYTQYF
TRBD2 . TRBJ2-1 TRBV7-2 CASSLGTSGGVF
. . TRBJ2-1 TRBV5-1 CASSSQPQTDYNEQFF
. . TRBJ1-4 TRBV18 CASSGQSNEKLFF
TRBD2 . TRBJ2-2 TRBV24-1 CATSNPGLAGGPDTGELFF
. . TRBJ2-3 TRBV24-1 CATSEPRRDTQYF
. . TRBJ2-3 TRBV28 CASSSNLAPSTDTQYF
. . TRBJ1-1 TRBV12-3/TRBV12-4 CASTFMNTEAFF
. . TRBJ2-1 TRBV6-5 CASSYSSAAYNEQFF
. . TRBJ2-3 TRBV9 CASSVAQRMLDTQYF
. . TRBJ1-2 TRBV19 CASSISGSEVGYTF
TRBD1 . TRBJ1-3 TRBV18 CASSSTPGTGIAGNTIYF
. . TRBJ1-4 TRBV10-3 CAISGGGGLAEEKLFF
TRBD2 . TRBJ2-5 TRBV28 CASSLVASGSKETQYF
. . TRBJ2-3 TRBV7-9 CASSLSISTDTQYF